A single sample is the source of the 9 T cell receptor beta chains below, sequenced in a study of read filtering for tumor transcriptome and immune sequencing. Molecular barcoded adaptors covering alpha/delta and beta/gamma chains were used on approximately 400 ng RNA. TCRdb reprocessed the reads via MiXCR and lists one record per CDR3 protein. The sample lists more than 55,000 distinct CDR3 sequences, less than 25% occurring once. The sample taken for sequencing was a population of CD138-negative cells sorted from bone marrow. These receptors came from a donor aged 40 or over with multiple myeloma.

The sample holds many counts of this clonotype. This chain joins TRBV11-2 and TRBJ1-1; the match to TRBD1 covers 10 bases. Looked up from germline, CDR1 is SGHAT and CDR2 is FQNNGV. The CDR3 has 15 residues. V gave up 5 bases and J gave up 11 bases; unmatched junction bases: 14. The CDR3 bases are TGTGCCAGCAGCCCTACCACCGGGACAGGGGAAAAGGCTTTCTTT. Translating it yields CASSPTTGTGEKAFF.

This clonotype was detected a few times. The chain couples TRBV6-1 to TRBJ2-1, with D tentatively TRBD2 (6 bases). Germline V gene lookup returns CDR1 MNHNS and CDR2 SASEGT. This CDR3 is built from 13 residues. Trimming took 6 bases from V and 8 from J, leaving 14 bases between them. The CDR3 sequence is CASRESGVDEQFF. CDR3 sequence (DNA): TGTGCCAGCAGAGAGTCGGGGGTAGATGAGCAGTTCTTC.

This clonotype has at least ten counts. This chain uses TRBV20-1 with TRBJ2-7; the match to TRBD1 covers 7 bases. Trimming at V came to 6 bases and at J to 0 bases, leaving 8 bases not matched to a gene. Per germline, CDR1 DFQATT and CDR2 SNEGSKA (reference sequence). CDR3 length: 14 residues. The CDR3 nucleotides are TGCAGTGCGAGAAAAAGGGACAGCTCCTACGAGCAGTACTTC. This sequence encodes CSARKRDSSYEQYF.

This clonotype was observed once. Compared with germline, one end of the junction differs, possibly owing to a read error. The chain couples TRBV29-1 to TRBJ1-4; D unresolved. The CDR3 covers 13 residues. Germline V lookup: CDR1 SQVTM, CDR2 ANQGSEA. CDR3 sequence reads: CSVALATNGKLFF. The DNA of the CDR3 is TGCAGCGTTGCCCTTGCAACTAATGGAAAACTGTTTTTT.

This clonotype showed up many times. The chain employs TRBV29-1 and TRBJ2-7, with D possibly being TRBD1 (8 bases). V was pared by 6 bases and J by 4 bases, with 16 bases between. The CDR3 spans 13 residues. Looked up from germline, CDR1 is SQVTM and CDR2 is ANQGSEA. The CDR3 region is CSVFGQGGYEQYF. The CDR3, as DNA: TGCAGCGTGTTCGGACAGGGAGGGTACGAGCAGTACTTC.

About this clonotype: The junction does not match germline at one end; this may be a read error. The rearrangement uses TRBV3-1 and TRBJ2-3, with D possibly called TRBD1 or TRBD2 (5 bases each). Germline CDR1 and CDR2: LGHDT and YNNKEL (reference sequence). This CDR3 spans 11 amino acids. CDR3 nucleotides: TGTGCCAGCAGCCAGGGGGATATGCAGTATTTT. Translation gives CASSQGDMQYF.

In its sample, this clonotype was seen a few times. This chain joins TRBV9 and TRBJ2-3; tentative D call: TRBD1 (6 bases). The CDR3 spans 14 residues. Trimming stripped 0 bases from V and 2 bases from J, with 7 bases between. Germline CDR1 reads SGDLS; CDR2 reads YYNGEE. This CDR3 is CASSVDRATDTQYF. Written as DNA, the CDR3 is TGTGCCAGCAGCGTAGACAGGGCCACAGATACGCAGTATTTT.

This chain connects TRBV18 to TRBJ1-6; the D is unclear. The CDR3 consists of 15 residues. Trimming pared 3 bases from V and 7 bases from J, leaving 13 bases between. Looked up from germline, CDR1 is KGHSH and CDR2 is LQKENI. In DNA, the CDR3 is TGTGCCAGCTCACCTGATTCCAGCTTCAATTCACCCCTCCACTTT. Its protein product is CASSPDSSFNSPLHF.

This clonotype occurred many times. This chain links TRBV20-1 with TRBJ2-7; 7 bases align to TRBD1. CDR1 DFQATT and CDR2 SNEGSKA come from the germline V gene (reference sequence). The length of the CDR3 is 13 residues. Trimming cost V 0 bases and J 5 bases; bases outside gene matches: 4. CDR3 amino acids: CSAREVGGDEQYF. As DNA, the CDR3 is TGCAGTGCTAGAGAGGTAGGGGGCGACGAGCAGTACTTC.